This T cell receptor beta chain came from a study of early T cells in non-severe SARS-CoV-2 infection. As for the study in general: Sequencing of bulk RNA from unsorted whole blood was done, without chain pairing.

General study points: Clonotype matching in VDJdb favored anti-spike CD8 responses and did not capture private and CD4 specificities.

Unique molecular identifiers were affixed to single, distinct cDNA molecules. MiXCR, applied by TCRdb to the 5' RACE reads, yields one record per CDR3 protein. The table has 60,000 to 75,000 distinct CDR3 sequences, roughly 12% seen once. From germline, CDR1 is SQVTM and CDR2 ANQGSEA. This CDR3 contains 11 residues. V trimming: 7 bases; J trimming: 1 base; junction bases outside the gene matches: 1. About this clonotype itself: Its target is unknown.

The sequenced material came from whole blood. This TCR was recovered from an adult who was a healthcare worker with PCR-confirmed SARS-CoV-2 infection or an uninfected control (not recorded which). The chain combines TRBV29-1 with TRBJ2-7; 7 bases are a match to TRBD1. The CDR3 coding sequence is TGCAGCGGGGGACAGTCCTACGAGCAGTACTTC. It codes for CSGGQSYEQYF.